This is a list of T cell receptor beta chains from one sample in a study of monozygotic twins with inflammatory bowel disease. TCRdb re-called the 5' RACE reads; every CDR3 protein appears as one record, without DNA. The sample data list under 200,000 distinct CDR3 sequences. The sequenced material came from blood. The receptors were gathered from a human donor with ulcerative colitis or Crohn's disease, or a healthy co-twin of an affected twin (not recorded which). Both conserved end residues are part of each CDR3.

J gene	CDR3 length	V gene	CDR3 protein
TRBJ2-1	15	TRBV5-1	CASSLDRGKITEQFF
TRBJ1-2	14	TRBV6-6	CASSYAARSYGYTF
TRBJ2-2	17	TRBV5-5	CASSRTGLAGTAGELFF
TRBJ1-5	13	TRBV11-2	CASSLEWGQPQHF
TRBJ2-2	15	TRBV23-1	CASSHVAGDTGELFF
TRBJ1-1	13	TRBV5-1	CASSLMDSTEAFF
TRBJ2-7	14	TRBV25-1	CASSEAGVSYEQYF
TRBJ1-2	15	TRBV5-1	CASSLEGLNLYGYTF
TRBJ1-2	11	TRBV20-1	CSAIGIYGYTF
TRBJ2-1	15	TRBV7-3	CASSSGTSLYNEQFF
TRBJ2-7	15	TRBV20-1	CSATGQGIVRYEQYF
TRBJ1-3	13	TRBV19	CASVDRAGNTIYF
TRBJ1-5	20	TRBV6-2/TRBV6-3	CASSYGGRPSPVNSNQPQHF
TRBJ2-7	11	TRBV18	CASSPGVEQYF
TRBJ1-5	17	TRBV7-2	CASSPRAGAYSNQPQHF
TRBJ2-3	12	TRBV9	CASSPGRDTQYF
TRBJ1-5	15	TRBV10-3	CAISHNPGDNQPQHF
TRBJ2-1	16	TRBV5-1	CASSLDGQNSYNEQFF
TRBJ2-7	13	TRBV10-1	CASSDGRIGEQYF
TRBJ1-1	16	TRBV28	CASNKGGIAHIDQAFF
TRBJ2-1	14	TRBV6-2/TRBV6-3	CASSYSLTFYEQFF
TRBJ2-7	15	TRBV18	CASSLPRVSAHEQYF
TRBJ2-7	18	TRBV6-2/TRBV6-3	CASSYGARASGRAHEQYF
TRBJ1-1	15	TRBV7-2	CASSSGAGRNTEAFF
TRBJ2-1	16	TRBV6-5	CASSYAQGQGRNEQFF